This TCR beta chain was obtained from a study of PD-1 blockade in classical Hodgkin lymphoma. Study-level points and caveats: When set against healthy donors, newly diagnosed patients were reported to show lower baseline TCR diversity.

As concerns this clone: Antigen specificity is unknown.

Time point indicated: newly diagnosed, previously untreated cHL patient sample. PBMCs were thawed, and CD8+ T cells were then isolated from them by magnetic negative selection. Researchers used newly diagnosed, untreated classical Hodgkin lymphoma PBMCs for comparison. The CDR3 contains 14 residues. In germline, CDR1 is MDHEN, CDR2 SYDVKM. The ends were cut back, 6 bases at V and 1 base at J, with 10 bases in the middle. Method: immunoSEQ multiplex PCR; TCRdb's copy keeps in-frame clones and lacks some. The table includes roughly 10,000 clones, 86% detected once. Sequences were obtained from CD8+ T cells from blood. The sequence derives from a human donor with classical Hodgkin lymphoma. J is TRBJ1-5 and V is TRBV28; the D gene is possibly TRBD1 (6 bases). In nucleotides, the CDR3 is TGTGCCAGCAGGATTACAGGGAGCAATCAGCCCCAGCATTTT. Its translation is CASRITGSNQPQHF.